This T cell receptor beta chain came from a study of blood T cell repertoires in COVID-19. Between the trimmed V and J ends, which lost 5 bases and 5 bases, there was a span of 20 bases. In germline, CDR1 is MNHEY, CDR2 SMNVEV (reference sequence). The CDR3 has 16 amino acids. Assay used: immunoSEQ multiplex PCR; TCRdb lists only in-frame clones, some missing. The repertoire includes nearly 250,000 clones, around 86% of them detected once, and 2% to 2.5% sits in the top ten. The sequencing input was PBMCs or T cells enriched from blood (not recorded which). The source is a woman aged 45-59 years who had recovered from COVID-19. The J gene is TRBJ2-3, the V gene TRBV27, with a weak D call TRBD2 (5 bases). The CDR3 nucleotides read TGTGCCAGCAGTCCCCCGGACTGGGATCCTGAAGATACGCAGTATTTT. Protein sequence: CASSPPDWDPEDTQYF.